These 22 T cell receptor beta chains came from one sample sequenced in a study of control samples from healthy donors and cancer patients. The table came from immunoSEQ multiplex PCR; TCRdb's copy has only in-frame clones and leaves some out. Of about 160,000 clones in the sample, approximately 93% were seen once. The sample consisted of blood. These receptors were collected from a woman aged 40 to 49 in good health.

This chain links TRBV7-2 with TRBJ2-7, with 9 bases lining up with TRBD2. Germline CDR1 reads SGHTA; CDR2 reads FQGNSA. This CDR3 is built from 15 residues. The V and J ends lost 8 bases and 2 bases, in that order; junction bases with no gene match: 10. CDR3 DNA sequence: TGTGCCAGCGACCTAGGGGCGGGAGGGACCTACGAGCAGTACTTC. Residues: CASDLGAGGTYEQYF.

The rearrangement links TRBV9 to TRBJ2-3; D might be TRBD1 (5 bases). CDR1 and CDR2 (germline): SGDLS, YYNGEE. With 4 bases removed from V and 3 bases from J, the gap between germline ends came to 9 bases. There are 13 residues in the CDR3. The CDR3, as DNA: TGTGCCAGCAGCTCACAGGTTACAGATACGCAGTATTTT. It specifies CASSSQVTDTQYF. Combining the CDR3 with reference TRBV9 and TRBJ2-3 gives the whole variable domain DSGVTQTPKHLITATGQRVTLRCSPRSGDLSVYWYQQSLDQGLQFLIQYYNGEERAKGNILERFSAQQFPDLHSELNLSSLELGDSALYFCASSSQVTDTQYFGPGTRLTVL.

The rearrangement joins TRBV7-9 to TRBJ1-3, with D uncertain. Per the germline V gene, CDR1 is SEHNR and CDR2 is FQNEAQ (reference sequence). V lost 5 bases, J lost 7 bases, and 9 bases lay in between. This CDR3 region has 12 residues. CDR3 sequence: CASSPAGNTIYF. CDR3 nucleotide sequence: TGTGCCAGCAGCCCCGCAGGCAACACCATATATTTT.

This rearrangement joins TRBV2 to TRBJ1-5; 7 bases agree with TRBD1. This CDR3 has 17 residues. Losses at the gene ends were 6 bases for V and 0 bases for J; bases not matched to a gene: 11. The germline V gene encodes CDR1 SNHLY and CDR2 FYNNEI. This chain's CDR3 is CASSALHRGSSNQPQHF. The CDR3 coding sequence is TGTGCCAGCAGCGCCCTTCACAGGGGAAGTAGCAATCAGCCCCAGCATTTT.

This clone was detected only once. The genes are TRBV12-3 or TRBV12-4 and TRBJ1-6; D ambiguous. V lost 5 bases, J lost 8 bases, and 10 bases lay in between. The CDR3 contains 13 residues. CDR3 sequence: CASSPRHHSPLHF. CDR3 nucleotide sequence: TGTGCCAGCAGTCCTAGACACCATTCACCCCTCCACTTT.

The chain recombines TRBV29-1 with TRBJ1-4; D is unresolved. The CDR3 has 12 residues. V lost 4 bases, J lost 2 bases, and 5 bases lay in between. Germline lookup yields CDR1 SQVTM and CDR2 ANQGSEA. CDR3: CSVGQTNEKLFF. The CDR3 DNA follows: TGCAGCGTTGGCCAGACTAATGAAAAACTGTTTTTT.

The CDR3 loop is CASSKRQGSTEAFF. The DNA of the CDR3 is TGTGCCAGCAGCAAGCGACAGGGAAGCACTGAAGCTTTCTTT. The gene calls are TRBV9 and TRBJ1-1; 7 nucleotides align to TRBD1. Per germline, CDR1 SGDLS and CDR2 YYNGEE. The CDR3 extends over 14 amino acids. The V gene end was trimmed by 4 bases and the J gene end by 4 bases; junction bases not matched to a gene: 7.

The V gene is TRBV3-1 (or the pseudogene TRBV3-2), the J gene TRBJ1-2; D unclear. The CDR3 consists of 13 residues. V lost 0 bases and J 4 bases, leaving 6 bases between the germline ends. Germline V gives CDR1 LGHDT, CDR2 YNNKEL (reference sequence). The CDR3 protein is CASSQEPVYGYTF. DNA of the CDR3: TGTGCCAGCAGCCAAGAACCAGTCTATGGCTACACCTTC.

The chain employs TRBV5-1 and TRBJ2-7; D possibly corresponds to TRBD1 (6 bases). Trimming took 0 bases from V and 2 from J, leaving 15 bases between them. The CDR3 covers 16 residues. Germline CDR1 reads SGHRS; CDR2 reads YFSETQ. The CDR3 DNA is TGCGCCAGCAGCTTGGCGGTGGGGGCCAGGACCTACGAGCAGTACTTC. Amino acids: CASSLAVGARTYEQYF.

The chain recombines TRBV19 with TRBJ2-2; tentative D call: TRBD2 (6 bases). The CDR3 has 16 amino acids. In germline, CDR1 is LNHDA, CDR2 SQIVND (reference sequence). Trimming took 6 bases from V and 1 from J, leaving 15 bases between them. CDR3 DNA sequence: TGTGCCAGTAGCCCATCGGGAGTTTGGAACACCGGGGAGCTGTTTTTT. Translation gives CASSPSGVWNTGELFF.

Written as DNA, the CDR3 is TGCGCCAGCAGCCCTAGGCGGTTCACAGATACGCAGTATTTT. This codes for CASSPRRFTDTQYF. The chain uses TRBV23-1 and TRBJ2-3, with unresolved D. TRBV23-1 is assigned to the ORF class and has an uncertain function. Trimming left V 6 bases short and J 2 bases short, with 12 bases between. This CDR3 comprises 14 residues.

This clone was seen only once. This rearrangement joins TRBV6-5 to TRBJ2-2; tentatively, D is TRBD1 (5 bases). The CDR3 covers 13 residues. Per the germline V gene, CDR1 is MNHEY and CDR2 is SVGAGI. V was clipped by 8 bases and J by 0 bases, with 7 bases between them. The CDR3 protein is CASQGSNTGELFF. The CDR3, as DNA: TGTGCCAGCCAGGGTTCGAACACCGGGGAGCTGTTTTTT.

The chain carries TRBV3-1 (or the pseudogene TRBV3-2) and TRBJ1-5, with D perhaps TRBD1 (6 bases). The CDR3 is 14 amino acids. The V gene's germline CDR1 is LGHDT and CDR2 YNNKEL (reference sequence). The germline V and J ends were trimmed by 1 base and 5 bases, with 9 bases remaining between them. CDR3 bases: TGTGCCAGCAGCCAAGGGACAGCCTATCAGCCCCAGCATTTT. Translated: CASSQGTAYQPQHF.

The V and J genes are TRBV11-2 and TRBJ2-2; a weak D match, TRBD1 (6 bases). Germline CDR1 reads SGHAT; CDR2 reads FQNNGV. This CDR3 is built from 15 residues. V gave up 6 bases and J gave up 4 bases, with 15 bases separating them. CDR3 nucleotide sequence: TGTGCCAGCAGACCGTACAGGGATGGCACCGGGGAGCTGTTTTTT. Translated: CASRPYRDGTGELFF.

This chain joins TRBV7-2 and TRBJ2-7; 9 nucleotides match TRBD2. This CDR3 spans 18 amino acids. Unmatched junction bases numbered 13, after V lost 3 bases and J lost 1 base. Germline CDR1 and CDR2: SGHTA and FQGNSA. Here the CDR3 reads CASSFVAGGPRRSYEQYF. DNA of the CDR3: TGTGCCAGCAGCTTTGTGGCGGGAGGGCCTCGGAGATCCTACGAGCAGTACTTC.

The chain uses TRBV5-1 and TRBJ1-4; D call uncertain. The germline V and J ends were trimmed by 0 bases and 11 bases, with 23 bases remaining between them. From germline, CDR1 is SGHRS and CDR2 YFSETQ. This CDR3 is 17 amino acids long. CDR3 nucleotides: TGCGCCAGCAGCTTGGTCGGCATCCTATCTCCATCTGAGAAACTGTTTTTT. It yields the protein CASSLVGILSPSEKLFF.

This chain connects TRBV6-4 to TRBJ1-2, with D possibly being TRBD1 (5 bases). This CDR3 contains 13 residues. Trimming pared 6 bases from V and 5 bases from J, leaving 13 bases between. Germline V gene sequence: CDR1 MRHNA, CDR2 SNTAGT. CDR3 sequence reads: CASSPTGPYGYTF. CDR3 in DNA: TGTGCCAGCAGCCCTACAGGACCGTATGGCTACACCTTC.

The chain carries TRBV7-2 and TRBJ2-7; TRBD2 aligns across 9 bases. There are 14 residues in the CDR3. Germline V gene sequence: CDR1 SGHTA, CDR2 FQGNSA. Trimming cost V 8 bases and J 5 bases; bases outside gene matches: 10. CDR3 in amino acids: CASLGSGGRHEQYF. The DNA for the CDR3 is TGTGCCAGCTTGGGGAGCGGGGGGCGCCACGAGCAGTACTTC.

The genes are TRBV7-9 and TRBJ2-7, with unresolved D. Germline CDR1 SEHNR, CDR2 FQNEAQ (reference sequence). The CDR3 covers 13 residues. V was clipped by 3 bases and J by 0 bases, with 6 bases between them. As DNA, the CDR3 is TGTGCCAGCAGCTTCTCCAACTCCTACGAGCAGTACTTC. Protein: CASSFSNSYEQYF.

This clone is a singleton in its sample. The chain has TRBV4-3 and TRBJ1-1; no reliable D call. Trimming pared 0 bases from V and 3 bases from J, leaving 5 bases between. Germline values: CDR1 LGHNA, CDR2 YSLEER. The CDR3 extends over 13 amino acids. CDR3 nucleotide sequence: TGCGCCAGCAGCCAAGAAGAGGACACTGAAGCTTTCTTT. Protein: CASSQEEDTEAFF.

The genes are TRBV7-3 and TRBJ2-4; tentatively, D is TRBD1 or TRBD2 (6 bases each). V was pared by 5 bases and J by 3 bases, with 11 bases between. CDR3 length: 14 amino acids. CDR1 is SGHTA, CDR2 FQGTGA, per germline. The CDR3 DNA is TGTGCCAGCAGCGCGGGACACCTCAAAAACATTCAGTACTTC. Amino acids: CASSAGHLKNIQYF.

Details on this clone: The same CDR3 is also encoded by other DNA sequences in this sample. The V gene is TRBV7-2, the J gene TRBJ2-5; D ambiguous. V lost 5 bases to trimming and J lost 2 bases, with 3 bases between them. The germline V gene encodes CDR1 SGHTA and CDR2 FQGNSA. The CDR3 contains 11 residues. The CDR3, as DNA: TGTGCCAGCAGCCCACAAGAGACCCAGTACTTC. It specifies CASSPQETQYF. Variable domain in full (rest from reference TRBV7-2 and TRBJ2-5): GAGVSQSPSNKVTEKGKDVELRCDPISGHTALYWYRQSLGQGLEFLIYFQGNSAPDKSGLPSDRFSAERTGGSVSTLTIQRTQQEDSAVYLCASSPQETQYFGPGTRLLVL.